The 20 T cell receptor beta chains below come from one sample, sequenced in a study of CD8 T cells in Susac syndrome. Reverse transcription of 0.5 to 1 ug RNA was performed with random hexamers. TCRdb re-called the immunoSEQ multiplex PCR reads with MiXCR, one entry per CDR3 protein. Here the sample spans fewer than 90,000 distinct CDR3 sequences, approximately 93% being singletons. Sequencing was done on a sample of CD8+ T cells from PBMCs. The receptors were gathered from a human donor with Susac syndrome.

The rearrangement links TRBV18 to TRBJ1-5; no firm D call. There are 14 residues in the CDR3. V shed 1 base and J shed 5 bases, with 9 bases lying between them. Germline V lookup: CDR1 KGHSH, CDR2 LQKENI. The CDR3 coding sequence is TGTGCCAGCTCACCACAGGGATCGGATCAGCCCCAGCATTTT. Translating it yields CASSPQGSDQPQHF.

This chain uses TRBV19 with TRBJ2-1, with D unclear. Germline loops: CDR1 LNHDA, CDR2 SQIVND (reference sequence). The CDR3 loop spans 15 amino acids. V was pared by 1 base and J by 1 base, with 8 bases between. The CDR3 loop is CASSIAAVSYNEQFF. DNA for the CDR3: TGTGCCAGTAGTATAGCGGCGGTATCCTACAATGAGCAGTTCTTC.

The rearrangement links TRBV5-1 to TRBJ1-1; no definite D call. Germline values: CDR1 SGHRS, CDR2 YFSETQ. V shed 2 bases and J shed 10 bases, with 18 bases lying between them. The length of the CDR3 is 14 residues. The chain's CDR3 is CASSFTGRDPIAFF. Here the CDR3 DNA reads TGCGCCAGCAGCTTCACCGGGAGGGATCCTATAGCTTTCTTT. Full variable domain (rest looked up from reference TRBV5-1 and TRBJ1-1): KAGVTQTPRYLIKTRGQQVTLSCSPISGHRSVSWYQQTPGQGLQFLFEYFSETQRNKGNFPGRFSGRQFSNSRSEMNVSTLELGDSALYLCASSFTGRDPIAFFGQGTRLTVV.

This clonotype has more than one count but fewer than ten. The chain recombines TRBV6-1 with TRBJ2-7; D is possibly TRBD1 (5 bases). CDR3 length equals 13 residues. Germline assignment: CDR1 MNHNS and CDR2 SASEGT. The V gene lost 7 bases and the J gene lost 5 bases, with 15 bases spanning the gap. CDR3 nucleotide sequence: TGTGCCAGCACTCCTACAGGTACCCACGAGCAGTACTTC. Encoded protein: CASTPTGTHEQYF.

This clonotype was recorded only once. This chain links TRBV20-1 with TRBJ1-5, with a possible D match to TRBD1 (5 bases). The germline V gene encodes CDR1 DFQATT and CDR2 SNEGSKA (reference sequence). The CDR3 is 17 amino acids. Deletions cut 3 bases from V and 1 base from J, with 19 bases between. Here the CDR3 DNA reads TGCAGTGCTAGCCTCAGGGTCGGAGATGTAAGCAATCAGCCCCAGCATTTT. This encodes CSASLRVGDVSNQPQHF.

The chain employs TRBV5-1 and TRBJ2-3; 7 bases are a match to TRBD1. The CDR3 loop spans 16 amino acids. Looked up from germline, CDR1 is SGHRS and CDR2 is YFSETQ. V was clipped by 0 bases and J by 5 bases; unmatched bases: 9. CDR3 sequence: CASSLVRTGRGDTQYF. For the CDR3, the DNA is TGCGCCAGCAGCTTGGTGAGGACAGGCCGTGGAGATACGCAGTATTTT.

This chain joins TRBV24-1 and TRBJ2-1; 11 nucleotides line up with TRBD2. The CDR3 totals 16 residues. Germline V lookup: CDR1 KGHDR, CDR2 SFDVKD. V was clipped by 2 bases and J by 5 bases; unmatched bases: 4. CDR3 sequence reads: CATSDSTSGIHNEQFF. Here the CDR3 DNA reads TGTGCCACCAGTGATTCGACTAGCGGGATCCACAATGAGCAGTTCTTC.

This rearrangement joins TRBV12-3 or TRBV12-4 to TRBJ2-3, with unresolved D. The CDR3 totals 11 residues. Trimming cost V 5 bases and J 3 bases, with 3 bases left between them. The CDR3 loop reads CASSRTDTQYF. CDR3 coding DNA: TGTGCCAGCAGTCGGACAGATACGCAGTATTTT.

This sequence joins TRBV4-1 and TRBJ2-7; TRBD2 agrees at 9 bases. CDR3 length: 17 residues. Trimming removed 9 bases from V and 2 bases from J; junction bases left unmatched: 17. Per germline, CDR1 MGHRA and CDR2 YSYEKL. CDR3 region: CARYPPPQREDPYEQYF. In nucleotides, the CDR3 is TGCGCCAGATACCCTCCTCCGCAGCGGGAGGACCCCTACGAGCAGTACTTC.

This clonotype was picked up one time. The chain employs TRBV7-9 and TRBJ2-1, with 8 positions matching TRBD2. Germline V gene data show CDR1 as SEHNR and CDR2 as FQNEAQ (reference sequence). This CDR3 is built from 15 residues. V dropped 2 bases and J dropped 7; count of bases not matched to a gene: 7. CDR3 sequence reads: CASSLKREGVNEQFF. CDR3 sequence (DNA): TGTGCCAGCAGCTTAAAACGGGAGGGGGTGAATGAGCAGTTCTTC.

This clonotype appeared once. The chain employs TRBV7-2 and TRBJ2-1; 13 bases match TRBD2. The CDR3 totals 15 residues. Germline V gene lookup returns CDR1 SGHTA and CDR2 FQGNSA. V lost 5 bases and J lost 6; bases outside the gene matches: 4. CDR3: CASSLGLAGINEQFF. CDR3 DNA: TGTGCCAGCAGCCTGGGACTAGCGGGAATCAATGAGCAGTTCTTC.

The chain joins TRBV11-3 to TRBJ2-1, with D maybe TRBD2 (5 bases). CDR1 is SGHNT and CDR2 is YENEEA in the germline V gene. V was trimmed by 5 bases and J by 6 bases, leaving 14 bases between them. The CDR3 spans 14 residues. CDR3 bases: TGTGCCAGCAGCCCCCCCGGGGAACCCAATGAGCAGTTCTTC. Protein sequence: CASSPPGEPNEQFF.

This chain links TRBV7-2 with TRBJ2-4, with a tentative D call TRBD1 (6 bases). Between the trimmed V and J ends, which lost 4 bases and 8 bases, there was a span of 18 bases. The CDR3 spans 15 residues. Germline loops: CDR1 SGHTA, CDR2 FQGNSA. CDR3 coding DNA: TGTGCCAGCAGCTCCGGTCGGCAGGGGAAGGACATTCAGTACTTC. The encoded protein is CASSSGRQGKDIQYF.

The chain recombines TRBV18 with TRBJ2-3; 8 bases line up with TRBD1. Losses at the gene ends were 2 bases for V and 6 bases for J; bases not matched to a gene: 10. Germline V gene lookup returns CDR1 KGHSH and CDR2 LQKENI. The CDR3 has 16 residues. The CDR3 DNA sequence: TGTGCCAGCTCACCATTTGGGACAGGCTTGGTGGATACGCAGTATTTT. Its protein is CASSPFGTGLVDTQYF.

This clonotype was counted a single time. The V gene is TRBV2, the J gene TRBJ1-4, with D perhaps matching TRBD1 (5 bases). Trimming cost V 3 bases and J 5 bases, with 7 bases left between them. Germline assignment: CDR1 SNHLY and CDR2 FYNNEI. The CDR3 covers 13 residues. CDR3 bases: TGTGCCAGCAGTGAGACAGAGAATGAAAAACTGTTTTTT. It is translated as CASSETENEKLFF.

The chain uses TRBV15 and TRBJ2-6; 7 bases map to TRBD1. The CDR3 totals 17 residues. J was trimmed by 2 bases and V by 2 bases; bases with no gene match: 6. The germline V gene has CDR1 LNHNV and CDR2 YYDKDF (reference sequence). The DNA for the CDR3 is TGTGCCACCAGCAGACCATTCGACAGGGCTGGGGCCAACGTCCTGACTTTC. This gives the protein CATSRPFDRAGANVLTF.

This chain connects TRBV20-1 to TRBJ1-6, with 12 bases lining up with TRBD1. Germline CDR1 DFQATT, CDR2 SNEGSKA (reference sequence). Unmatched junction bases numbered 10, after V lost 6 bases and J lost 4 bases. The CDR3 covers 17 residues. The CDR3 is CSAPVGTGGGYNSPLHF. The CDR3 coding sequence is TGCAGTGCCCCGGTCGGGACAGGGGGCGGATATAATTCACCCCTCCACTTT.

V is TRBV4-3 and J is TRBJ2-7; either TRBD1 or TRBD2 may supply D (6 bases each). V was clipped by 3 bases and J by 0 bases, with 12 bases between them. The CDR3 spans 15 residues. CDR1 is LGHNA, CDR2 YSLEER, per germline. CDR3 in amino acids: CASSHGKGGSYEQYF. The CDR3 region has the DNA TGCGCCAGCAGCCACGGGAAGGGGGGCTCCTACGAGCAGTACTTC.

This clonotype appeared a single time. The chain has TRBV7-2 and TRBJ1-1, with D perhaps matching TRBD1 (6 bases). This CDR3 is 13 amino acids long. Germline loops: CDR1 SGHTA, CDR2 FQGNSA. The V and J ends lost 5 bases and 4 bases respectively, with 11 bases between them. This chain's CDR3 is CASSTTGFTEAFF. CDR3 in DNA: TGTGCCAGCAGCACTACAGGGTTCACTGAAGCTTTCTTT.

DNA of the CDR3: TGTGCCAGCAGTTTGCTACGGTACTCCTACAATGAGCAGTTCTTC. It is translated as CASSLLRYSYNEQFF. V is TRBV12-3 or TRBV12-4 and J is TRBJ2-1; D ambiguous. Between the trimmed V and J ends, which lost 3 bases and 0 bases, there was a span of 9 bases. This CDR3 is built from 15 residues.